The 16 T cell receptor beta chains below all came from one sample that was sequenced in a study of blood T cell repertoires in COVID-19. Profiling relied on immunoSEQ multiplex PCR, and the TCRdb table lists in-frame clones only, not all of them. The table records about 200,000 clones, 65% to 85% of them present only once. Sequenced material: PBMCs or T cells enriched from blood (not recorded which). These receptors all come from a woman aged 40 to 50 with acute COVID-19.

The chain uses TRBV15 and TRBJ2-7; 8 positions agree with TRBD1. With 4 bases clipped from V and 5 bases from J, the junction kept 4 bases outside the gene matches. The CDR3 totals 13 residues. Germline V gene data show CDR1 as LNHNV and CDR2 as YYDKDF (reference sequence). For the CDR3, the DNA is TGTGCCACCAGCAAGACAGGGGTGGACGAGCAGTACTTC. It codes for CATSKTGVDEQYF.

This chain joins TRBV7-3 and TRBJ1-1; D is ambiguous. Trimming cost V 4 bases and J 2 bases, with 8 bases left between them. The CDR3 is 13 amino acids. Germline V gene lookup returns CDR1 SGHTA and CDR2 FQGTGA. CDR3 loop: CASSSFPNTEAFF. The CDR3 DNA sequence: TGTGCCAGCAGCTCCTTTCCCAACACTGAAGCTTTCTTT.

Here the CDR3 reads CASSFGFTYEQYF. The CDR3 coding sequence is TGTGCCAGCAGCTTCGGGTTTACCTACGAGCAGTACTTC. V gene TRBV7-6 combines with J gene TRBJ2-7; no definite D call. The ends were cut back, 3 bases at V and 2 bases at J, with 8 bases in the middle. The CDR3 has 13 residues. Germline V lookup: CDR1 SGHVS, CDR2 FNYEAQ.

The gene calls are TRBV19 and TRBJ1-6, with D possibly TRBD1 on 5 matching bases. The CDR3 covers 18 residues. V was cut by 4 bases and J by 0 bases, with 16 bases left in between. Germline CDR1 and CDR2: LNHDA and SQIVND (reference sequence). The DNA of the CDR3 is TGTGCCAGTAGTAGCCCCGAAGGGGTGAGCTCCTATAATTCACCCCTCCACTTT. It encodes CASSSPEGVSSYNSPLHF.

In DNA, the CDR3 is TGTGCCAGCAGCGCCTCCGGGGGGACAGGTATACAGTACTTC. It translates to CASSASGGTGIQYF. V usage is TRBV28 and J usage is TRBJ2-7, with D perhaps TRBD1 (8 bases). V lost 6 bases and J lost 10, with 22 bases in between. Per the germline V gene, CDR1 is MDHEN and CDR2 is SYDVKM. The CDR3 is 14 residues long.

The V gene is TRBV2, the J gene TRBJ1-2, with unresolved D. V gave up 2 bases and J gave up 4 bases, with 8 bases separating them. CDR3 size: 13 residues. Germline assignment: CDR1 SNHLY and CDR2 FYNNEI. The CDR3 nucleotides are TGTGCCAGCAGTGAACTAATTGGCTATGGCTACACCTTC. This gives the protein CASSELIGYGYTF. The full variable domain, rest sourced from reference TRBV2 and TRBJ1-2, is EPEVTQTPSHQVTQMGQEVILRCVPISNHLYFYWYRQILGQKVEFLVSFYNNEISEKSEIFDDQFSVERPDGSNFTLKIRSTKLEDSAMYFCASSELIGYGYTFGSGTRLTVV.

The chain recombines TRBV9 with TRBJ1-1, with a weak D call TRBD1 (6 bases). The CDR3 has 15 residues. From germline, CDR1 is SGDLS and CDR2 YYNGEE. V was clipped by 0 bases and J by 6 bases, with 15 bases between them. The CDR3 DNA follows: TGTGCCAGCAGCGTAGGGTCCAGGGGTGGTGCTGAAGCTTTCTTT. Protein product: CASSVGSRGGAEAFF.

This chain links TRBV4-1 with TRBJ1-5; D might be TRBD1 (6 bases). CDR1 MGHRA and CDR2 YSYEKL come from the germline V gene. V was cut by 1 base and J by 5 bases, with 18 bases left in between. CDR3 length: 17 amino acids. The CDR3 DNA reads TGCGCCAGCAGCCAAGGTAACTTTAACAGGGTGTATCAGCCCCAGCATTTT. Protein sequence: CASSQGNFNRVYQPQHF.

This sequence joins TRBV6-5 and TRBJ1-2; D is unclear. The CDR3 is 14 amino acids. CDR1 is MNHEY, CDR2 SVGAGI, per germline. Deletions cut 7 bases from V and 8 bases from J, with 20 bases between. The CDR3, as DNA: TGTGCCAGCATACGAGGTATAGGCGGAGGGGGCTACACCTTC. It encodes CASIRGIGGGGYTF.

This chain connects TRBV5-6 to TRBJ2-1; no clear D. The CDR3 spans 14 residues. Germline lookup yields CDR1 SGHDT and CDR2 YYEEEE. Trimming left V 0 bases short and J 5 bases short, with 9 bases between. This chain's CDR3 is CASSLGVADNEQFF. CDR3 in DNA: TGTGCCAGCAGCTTGGGTGTTGCGGACAATGAGCAGTTCTTC.

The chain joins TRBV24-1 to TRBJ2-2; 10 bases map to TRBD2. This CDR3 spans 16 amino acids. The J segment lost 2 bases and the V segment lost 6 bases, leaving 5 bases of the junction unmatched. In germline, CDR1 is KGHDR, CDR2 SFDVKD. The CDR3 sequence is CATSTAGGINTGELFF. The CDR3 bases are TGTGCCACCAGTACAGCGGGGGGGATAAACACCGGGGAGCTGTTTTTT.

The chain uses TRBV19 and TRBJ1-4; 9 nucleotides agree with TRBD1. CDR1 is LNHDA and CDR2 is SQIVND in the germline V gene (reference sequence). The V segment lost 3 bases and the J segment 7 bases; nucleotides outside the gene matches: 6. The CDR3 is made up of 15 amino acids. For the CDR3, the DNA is TGTGCCAGTAGTATCGACCAGGACAGGGGTGAAAAACTGTTTTTT. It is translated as CASSIDQDRGEKLFF.

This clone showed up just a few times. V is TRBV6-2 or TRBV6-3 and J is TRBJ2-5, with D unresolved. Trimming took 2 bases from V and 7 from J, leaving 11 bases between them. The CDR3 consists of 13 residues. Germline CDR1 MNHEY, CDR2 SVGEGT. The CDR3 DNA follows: TGTGCCAGCAGTTACGAGGCCATGAGGACCCAGTACTTC. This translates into CASSYEAMRTQYF.

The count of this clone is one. CDR3 nucleotide sequence: TGTGCCTGGCGAAGGACAGTCCGGCCCGGAAACACCATATATTTT. It codes for CAWRRTVRPGNTIYF. This rearrangement joins TRBV30 to TRBJ1-3; a weak D match, TRBD1 (6 bases). The CDR3 runs to 15 residues. V gave up 5 bases and J gave up 4 bases, with 18 bases separating them. Germline V gives CDR1 GTSNPN, CDR2 SVGIG (reference sequence).

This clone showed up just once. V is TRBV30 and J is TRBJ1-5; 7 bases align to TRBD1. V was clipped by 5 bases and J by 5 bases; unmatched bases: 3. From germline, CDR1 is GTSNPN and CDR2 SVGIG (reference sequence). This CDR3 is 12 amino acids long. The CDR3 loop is CAWQTGDQPQHF. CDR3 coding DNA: TGTGCCTGGCAAACAGGGGATCAGCCCCAGCATTTT.

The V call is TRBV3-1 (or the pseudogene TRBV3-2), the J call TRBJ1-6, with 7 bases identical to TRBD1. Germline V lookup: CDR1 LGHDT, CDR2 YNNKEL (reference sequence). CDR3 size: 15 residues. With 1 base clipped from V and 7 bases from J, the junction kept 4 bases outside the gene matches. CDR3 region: CASSQVPGQNSPLHF. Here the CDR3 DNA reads TGTGCCAGCAGCCAAGTACCGGGACAGAATTCACCCCTCCACTTT.